Listed here are 22 T cell receptor beta chains from one sample, sequenced in a study of identical twins (dated by TCRdb to 2015 to 2016). Preparation of the library involved 5' RACE. Sequencer: Illumina HiSeq 2000. The public reads were run again by TCRdb, first through fastp at Q25 and then through MiXCR, and only productive beta chains were kept. Rows are combined by CDR3 protein, so each entry shows the most common genes and DNA. The sample table shows 1.5 million to 2 million distinct CDR3 sequences, and about 30% are seen once. The ten largest clonotypes hold roughly 0.3% of the sample. Input material: cord blood. The receptors derive from a newborn girl in good health.

Worth noting for this clonotype: The junction and the germline gene differ at one end; a read error may be behind it. In nucleotides, the CDR3 is TGCGCCAGCGGCTTGGATCGCGGGGGGACGGCCTCTGGAAACACCATATATTTT. It yields the protein CASGLDRGGTASGNTIYF. The V gene is TRBV5-1, the J gene TRBJ1-3, with a tentative D call TRBD1 (5 bases). This CDR3 spans 18 amino acids. Looked up from germline, CDR1 is SGHRS and CDR2 is YFSETQ.

Only a few counts were recorded for this clonotype. The chain joins TRBV5-1 to TRBJ2-5; 9 nucleotides align to TRBD2. CDR1 and CDR2 from the germline V gene are SGHRS and YFSETQ. The junction had 2 bases not matched to a gene; V was cut back by 3 bases and J by 2 bases. This CDR3 is 14 amino acids long. The CDR3 loop is CASSSTSGQETQYF. The CDR3 region has the DNA TGCGCCAGCAGCTCGACTAGCGGACAAGAGACCCAGTACTTC.

The rearrangement joins TRBV29-1 to TRBJ1-5, with no clear D. Germline values: CDR1 SQVTM, CDR2 ANQGSEA. Deletions cut 4 bases from V and 1 base from J, with 8 bases between. The CDR3 is 13 amino acids. CDR3 amino acids: CSVAETSNQPQHF. CDR3 sequence (DNA): TGCAGCGTTGCAGAGACGAGCAATCAGCCCCAGCATTTT.

This chain links TRBV5-1 with TRBJ2-5, with 10 bases identical to TRBD1. The CDR3 has 16 residues. The V and J ends lost 0 bases and 1 base, in that order; junction bases with no gene match: 3. Looked up from germline, CDR1 is SGHRS and CDR2 is YFSETQ. In DNA form, the CDR3 reads TGCGCCAGCAGCTTGGCGGGACAGGGGCTCCAAGAGACCCAGTACTTC. The encoded protein is CASSLAGQGLQETQYF.

The chain carries TRBV25-1 and TRBJ1-4, with 7 bases fitting TRBD1. The germline gives CDR1 MGHDK, CDR2 SYGVNS. Trimming removed 4 bases from V and 4 bases from J; junction bases left unmatched: 6. The length of the CDR3 is 15 residues. The CDR3 nucleotides read TGTGCCAGCAGTGTAAGACAGGGCCTTAATGAAAAACTGTTTTTT. Its protein is CASSVRQGLNEKLFF.

This clonotype appeared a few times. The chain is built from TRBV27 and TRBJ2-7, with TRBD1 identical over 7 bases. The CDR3 extends over 15 amino acids. Unmatched junction bases numbered 5, after V lost 3 bases and J lost 0 bases. Germline values: CDR1 MNHEY, CDR2 SMNVEV (reference sequence). CDR3 coding DNA: TGTGCCAGCAGTTTGACAGGGCCCTTCTCCTACGAGCAGTACTTC. This translates into CASSLTGPFSYEQYF.

This clonotype was seen repeatedly, ten times or more. The gene calls are TRBV6-1 and TRBJ2-7, with D perhaps assigned TRBD1 or TRBD2 (5 bases each). CDR3 size: 11 residues. V lost 2 bases and J 9 bases, leaving 8 bases between the germline ends. The germline V gene encodes CDR1 MNHNS and CDR2 SASEGT. CDR3 sequence (DNA): TGTGCCAGCAGTGAAATTGGGGGGCAGTACTTC. Amino acids: CASSEIGGQYF.

V and J are TRBV5-6 and TRBJ2-3; 7 bases agree with TRBD2. V lost 4 bases and J lost 6; bases outside the gene matches: 8. The germline V gene has CDR1 SGHDT and CDR2 YYEEEE. The CDR3 contains 14 residues. CDR3 amino acids: CASSAGDPPDTQYF. CDR3 coding DNA: TGTGCCAGCAGCGCGGGGGACCCACCCGATACGCAGTATTTT.

The chain has TRBV27 and TRBJ2-2; the D is unclear. Germline CDR1 MNHEY, CDR2 SMNVEV (reference sequence). Trimming shortened V by 3 bases and J by 2 bases, and 13 bases separated the two germline ends. This CDR3 contains 16 residues. CDR3 region: CASSFRQALNTGELFF. The CDR3, as DNA: TGTGCCAGCAGTTTTCGGCAGGCGCTCAACACCGGGGAGCTGTTTTTT.

The chain combines TRBV4-1 with TRBJ2-5, with D possibly matching TRBD2 (6 bases). CDR3 length: 18 residues. The germline CDR1 and CDR2 sequences are MGHRA and YSYEKL. V was shortened by 1 base and J by 6 bases, with 24 bases between the two germline ends. The CDR3 region is CASSQGIGQRVGRKTQYF. The CDR3 DNA follows: TGCGCCAGCAGCCAAGGAATTGGGCAGCGGGTAGGGCGAAAGACCCAGTACTTC.

This sequence joins TRBV29-1 and TRBJ2-5, with unresolved D. The V end lost 6 bases, the J end lost 4 bases, and 9 bases lay between the germline ends. CDR1 and CDR2 (germline): SQVTM, ANQGSEA. CDR3 length: 11 residues. The DNA of the CDR3 is TGCAGCGTCTGGTACATAGAGACCCAGTACTTC. Translation: CSVWYIETQYF.

The chain carries TRBV6-5 and TRBJ2-6; 9 bases fit TRBD1. V lost 2 bases, J lost 11 bases, and 7 bases stayed unmatched. The CDR3 length is 15 residues. The germline CDR1 and CDR2 sequences are MNHEY and SVGAGI. The chain's CDR3 is CASSYQTGGSHVLTF. The CDR3 DNA sequence: TGTGCCAGCAGTTACCAAACAGGGGGCTCCCACGTCCTGACTTTC.

The chain joins TRBV6-1 to TRBJ2-7; no clear D. The CDR3 contains 13 residues. Germline-derived CDR1 and CDR2 are MNHNS and SASEGT. V was pared by 7 bases and J by 0 bases, with 10 bases between. The CDR3 DNA reads as TGTGCCAGCAACCTTCACGCCTCCTACGAGCAGTACTTC. Translating gives CASNLHASYEQYF.

The chain uses TRBV5-6 and TRBJ1-6; 9 bases align to TRBD1. Per the germline V gene, CDR1 is SGHDT and CDR2 is YYEEEE. This CDR3 is built from 15 residues. Trimming removed 0 bases from V and 9 bases from J; junction bases left unmatched: 4. The CDR3 protein is CASSLDRGPVSPLHF. The CDR3 bases are TGTGCCAGCAGCTTGGACAGGGGGCCGGTTTCACCCCTCCACTTT.

Concerning this clonotype: The conserved closing phenylalanine or tryptophan is absent in this CDR3, likely reflecting a read error. CDR3 DNA sequence: TGTGCCAGCAGTTTAGCCCAGAGACAGGGAGACTCCTACGAGCAGTACTAC. This codes for CASSLAQRQGDSYEQYY. The chain employs TRBV12-3 or TRBV12-4 and TRBJ2-7; TRBD1 matches 7 bases. The CDR3 spans 17 residues. Trimming took 0 bases from V and 0 from J; bases not matched to a gene: 8.

This clonotype was counted only a few times. The CDR3 DNA reads TGCAGCGTAAACTTGGGGGGCCCCTACGAGCAGTACTTC. Translated, it gives CSVNLGGPYEQYF. V gene TRBV29-1 combines with J gene TRBJ2-7, with D possibly called TRBD1 or TRBD2 (6 bases each). Trimming took 6 bases from V and 2 from J, leaving 14 bases between them. The germline V gene has CDR1 SQVTM and CDR2 ANQGSEA. The CDR3 is made up of 13 amino acids.

CDR3 amino acids: CASKSSGSNEQYF. CDR3 DNA: TGTGCCAGCAAATCATCCGGGAGCAATGAGCAGTACTTC. The rearrangement joins TRBV27 to TRBJ2-1, with D perhaps TRBD2 (6 bases). The J call may be faulty, since TRBJ2-7 better matches the DNA end. Germline values: CDR1 MNHEY, CDR2 SMNVEV (reference sequence). The CDR3 totals 13 residues.

This chain joins TRBV20-1 and TRBJ2-1, with TRBD2 matching over 13 bases. The DNA end lines up better with TRBJ2-7; the J call may be wrong. Germline assignment: CDR1 DFQATT and CDR2 SNEGSKA (reference sequence). CDR3 size: 15 residues. Written as DNA, the CDR3 is TGCAGTGCTAGAGGGACTAGCGGGAGCTACAATGAGCAGTACTTC. Encoded protein: CSARGTSGSYNEQYF.

This clonotype has just a few counts. V and J are TRBV27 and TRBJ2-7; perhaps TRBD1 as D (5 bases). Trimming cost V 5 bases and J 0 bases, with 20 bases left between them. In germline, CDR1 is MNHEY, CDR2 SMNVEV (reference sequence). The CDR3 consists of 17 residues. The CDR3 bases are TGTGCCAGCAGTCCCCTTGGGGCAGGCTATTCCTCCTACGAGCAGTACTTC. Translation: CASSPLGAGYSSYEQYF.

This clonotype was seen more than once but under ten times. This sequence joins TRBV25-1 and TRBJ1-4, with TRBD1 matching over 8 bases. The CDR3 has 15 residues. Germline V gives CDR1 MGHDK, CDR2 SYGVNS. V was pared by 3 bases and J by 8 bases, with 8 bases of the junction left unmatched. CDR3 coding DNA: TGTGCCAGCAGTGATTGGACAGGGTTATCGGAAAAACTGTTTTTT. Amino acids: CASSDWTGLSEKLFF.

The V gene is TRBV7-9, the J gene TRBJ2-6; D assignment may be TRBD1 or TRBD2 (5 bases each). CDR1 SEHNR and CDR2 FQNEAQ come from the germline V gene (reference sequence). The CDR3 sequence is 15 residues long. V lost 5 bases and J 2 bases, leaving 10 bases between the germline ends. The CDR3 coding sequence is TGTGCCAGCAGCACTCGGGACCCTGGGGCCAACGTCCTGACTTTC. As protein: CASSTRDPGANVLTF. Full variable domain (missing parts from reference TRBV7-9 and TRBJ2-6): DTGVSQNPRHKITKRGQNVTFRCDPISEHNRLYWYRQTLGQGPEFLTYFQNEAQLEKSRLLSDRFSAERPKGSFSTLEIQRTEQGDSAMYLCASSTRDPGANVLTFGAGSRLTVL.

The table lists this clonotype with a few counts. The chain couples TRBV7-9 to TRBJ2-1, with unresolved D. The V end lost 2 bases, the J end lost 0 bases, and 17 bases lay between the germline ends. This CDR3 region has 18 residues. Per germline, CDR1 SEHNR and CDR2 FQNEAQ (reference sequence). CDR3: CASSLFFDAESSYNEQFF. CDR3 DNA: TGTGCCAGCAGCTTATTTTTCGATGCGGAGAGCTCCTACAATGAGCAGTTCTTC.